This T cell receptor (beta chain) was profiled in a study of blood T cell repertoires in COVID-19. The overall study: Specimens from acute and convalescent COVID-19 originated in the United States, Italy and Spain. PBMCs, B-cell-depleted T cells, or T cells were the source of the cDNA or gDNA that made up the material.

CDR1 and CDR2 (germline): MNHNY, SVGAGI (reference sequence). This CDR3 spans 14 amino acids. The J segment lost 2 bases and the V segment lost 4 bases, leaving 5 bases of the junction unmatched. As originally analysed: Estimation of nucleated cell counts relied on the amplification of reference gene primers. Sequencing used immunoSEQ multiplex PCR; TCRdb keeps in-frame clones, though not all of them. For V, J and clone size, that table is used; D and trimming come from the DNA. The data contain approximately 200,000 clones, 85% of them seen just once; the ten biggest clones take up around 2.9%. The sequence derives from a man between 45 and 60 years old who had recovered from COVID-19. Sequenced sample: peripheral blood. This chain uses TRBV6-6 with TRBJ2-7, with 7 bases fitting TRBD1. The CDR3: CASSSKDRTYEQYF. The CDR3, as DNA: TGTGCCAGCAGTTCCAAGGACAGGACCTACGAGCAGTACTTC.